These 2 T cell receptor beta chains were sequenced from one sample in a study of blood T cell repertoires in COVID-19. Clones were sequenced by immunoSEQ multiplex PCR, and TCRdb holds only the in-frame ones, with some missing. The sample lists about 430,000 clones, 85% to 90% occurring once. Specimen: peripheral blood. The receptors were sampled from a man younger than 35 with COVID-19, enrolled during active disease.

CDR3 sequence: CSVNRGQGTEAFF. CDR3 coding DNA: TGCAGCGTTAACAGGGGGCAAGGCACTGAAGCTTTCTTT. This chain connects TRBV29-1 to TRBJ1-1; TRBD1 matches at 9 bases. Losses at the gene ends were 5 bases for V and 4 bases for J; bases not matched to a gene: 5. This CDR3 has 13 amino acids. Germline CDR1 SQVTM, CDR2 ANQGSEA.

The V gene is TRBV24-1, the J gene TRBJ2-7; 7 bases agree with TRBD1. CDR1 and CDR2 (germline): KGHDR, SFDVKD. The CDR3 runs 10 residues. V shed 6 bases and J 12 bases; nucleotides not matched to a gene: 4. The CDR3 sequence: CATSLWDRYF. CDR3 nucleotide sequence: TGTGCCACCAGTTTGTGGGACAGGTACTTC.